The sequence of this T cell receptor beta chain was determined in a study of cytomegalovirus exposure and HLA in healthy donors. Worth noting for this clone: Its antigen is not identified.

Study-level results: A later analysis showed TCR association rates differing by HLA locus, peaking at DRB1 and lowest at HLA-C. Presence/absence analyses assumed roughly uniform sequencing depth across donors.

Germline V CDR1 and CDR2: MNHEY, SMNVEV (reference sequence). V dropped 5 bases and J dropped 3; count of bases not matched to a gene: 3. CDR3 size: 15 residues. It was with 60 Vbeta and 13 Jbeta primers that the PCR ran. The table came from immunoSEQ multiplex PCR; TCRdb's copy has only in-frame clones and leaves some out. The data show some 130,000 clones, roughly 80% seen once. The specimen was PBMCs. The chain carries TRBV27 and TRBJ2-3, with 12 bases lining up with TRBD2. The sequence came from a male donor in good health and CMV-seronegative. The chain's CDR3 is CASSPLAGGTDTQYF. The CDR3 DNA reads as TGTGCCAGCAGTCCTCTAGCGGGAGGGACAGATACGCAGTATTTT.